The next 32 T cell receptor beta chains were all read from a single sample in a study of blood T cell repertoires in COVID-19. Only in-frame clones appear in the TCRdb table, and some are missing; sequencing was by immunoSEQ multiplex PCR. The sample lists around 280,000 clones, 90% occurring once. Sequences were obtained from PBMCs or T cells enriched from blood (not recorded which). Every receptor here comes from a woman aged 18-29 years with acute COVID-19.

As to this clone: Other DNA sequences in this sample translate to the same CDR3. V and J are TRBV6-5 and TRBJ1-1; D gene ambiguous. V was trimmed by 0 bases and J by 2 bases, leaving 4 bases between them. Germline CDR1 reads MNHEY; CDR2 reads SVGAGI. The CDR3 loop spans 13 amino acids. The CDR3 nucleotides are TGTGCCAGCAGTTACTCTAGAAACACTGAAGCTTTCTTT. Its translation is CASSYSRNTEAFF.

The CDR3 coding sequence is TGTGCCAGCAGCCCACTCCCCGATTCCTACGAGCAGTACTTC. Its translation: CASSPLPDSYEQYF. The rearrangement uses TRBV5-6 and TRBJ2-7; no definite D call. Germline V CDR1 and CDR2: SGHDT, YYEEEE. Trimming removed 4 bases from V and 1 base from J, with 12 bases in between. This CDR3 is built from 14 residues. Combining the CDR3 with reference TRBV5-6 and TRBJ2-7 gives the whole variable domain DAGVTQSPTHLIKTRGQQVTLRCSPKSGHDTVSWYQQALGQGPQFIFQYYEEEERQRGNFPDRFSGHQFPNYSSELNVNALLLGDSALYLCASSPLPDSYEQYFGPGTRLTVT.

V and J are TRBV7-2 and TRBJ1-5; 11 nucleotides align to TRBD1. Germline V gene data show CDR1 as SGHTA and CDR2 as FQGNSA. The length of the CDR3 is 19 residues. V lost 1 base and J lost 3; bases outside the gene matches: 11. The CDR3 sequence: CASSLVAGQGVYNNQPQHF. The CDR3 DNA sequence: TGTGCCAGCAGCTTAGTTGCGGGACAGGGGGTGTATAACAATCAGCCCCAGCATTTT.

V and J are TRBV7-9 and TRBJ2-1; 9 bases line up with TRBD1. Losses at the gene ends were 5 bases for V and 7 bases for J; bases not matched to a gene: 3. CDR3 size: 13 residues. The germline V gene has CDR1 SEHNR and CDR2 FQNEAQ (reference sequence). The CDR3 sequence is CASSIGQGNEQFF. The CDR3 region has the DNA TGTGCCAGCAGCATAGGACAGGGGAATGAGCAGTTCTTC.

J is TRBJ2-7 and V is TRBV15; D unclear. Per germline, CDR1 LNHNV and CDR2 YYDKDF (reference sequence). This CDR3 comprises 14 residues. The germline V and J ends were trimmed by 1 base and 1 base, with 8 bases remaining between them. The CDR3 nucleotides are TGTGCCACCAGCAGAGTAGAGGTATCCTACGAGCAGTACTTC. This translates into CATSRVEVSYEQYF.

Details on this clone: The same CDR3 can be traced to other DNA sequences in this sample. The chain carries TRBV9 and TRBJ1-5; D is unresolved. Looked up from germline, CDR1 is SGDLS and CDR2 is YYNGEE. This CDR3 is built from 13 residues. Trimming cost V 2 bases and J 4 bases, with 7 bases left between them. Written as DNA, the CDR3 is TGTGCCAGCAGCGTGACGGGGAATCAGCCCCAGCATTTT. It codes for CASSVTGNQPQHF.

The chain employs TRBV12-3 or TRBV12-4 and TRBJ1-5; D is possibly TRBD1 (6 bases). The CDR3 has 13 amino acids. V lost 5 bases and J 4 bases, leaving 9 bases between the germline ends. The CDR3 DNA sequence: TGTGCCAGCAGTCGACAGGTAAATCAGCCCCAGCATTTT. It encodes CASSRQVNQPQHF.

The V and J genes are TRBV5-1 and TRBJ1-2, with TRBD1 matching over 8 bases. The CDR3 runs 16 residues. With V trimmed by 1 base and J by 7 bases, 12 bases remained unmatched. CDR1 and CDR2 from the germline V gene are SGHRS and YFSETQ. CDR3 sequence: CASSLQGAALSFGYTF. For the CDR3, the DNA is TGCGCCAGCAGCTTGCAGGGGGCGGCCCTATCTTTTGGCTACACCTTC.

The chain couples TRBV24-1 to TRBJ2-3, with 8 bases lining up with TRBD1. Germline V gene lookup returns CDR1 KGHDR and CDR2 SFDVKD. With V trimmed by 4 bases and J by 6 bases, 8 bases remained unmatched. CDR3 size: 15 residues. The CDR3 region has the DNA TGTGCCACCAGTGAACCTGGACAGGGTGGTGATACGCAGTATTTT. It is translated as CATSEPGQGGDTQYF.

This CDR3 reads CASRFRQRENNEQFF. The CDR3 coding sequence is TGTGCCAGTAGATTCCGCCAGCGGGAGAATAATGAGCAGTTCTTC. The genes are TRBV19 and TRBJ2-1, with TRBD2 identical over 8 bases. V lost 6 bases and J lost 7; bases outside the gene matches: 11. The CDR3 has 15 amino acids. The germline V gene has CDR1 LNHDA and CDR2 SQIVND (reference sequence).

The gene calls are TRBV9 and TRBJ1-1; D call uncertain. Germline CDR1 and CDR2: SGDLS and YYNGEE. The ends were cut back, 0 bases at V and 1 base at J, with 16 bases in the middle. The CDR3 is 17 amino acids. The CDR3 loop reads CASSVGAAQGKNTEAFF. The DNA of the CDR3 is TGTGCCAGCAGCGTAGGGGCAGCCCAAGGAAAGAACACTGAAGCTTTCTTT. The variable domain in full, completed from reference TRBV9 and TRBJ1-1, reads DSGVTQTPKHLITATGQRVTLRCSPRSGDLSVYWYQQSLDQGLQFLIQYYNGEERAKGNILERFSAQQFPDLHSELNLSSLELGDSALYFCASSVGAAQGKNTEAFFGQGTRLTVV.

About this clone: In the same sample, other DNA sequences code for this CDR3. V usage is TRBV30 and J usage is TRBJ1-2, with D possibly being TRBD1 (5 bases). CDR1 and CDR2 from the germline V gene are GTSNPN and SVGIG (reference sequence). Trimming shortened V by 3 bases and J by 5 bases, and 13 bases separated the two germline ends. This CDR3 spans 13 amino acids. CDR3: CAWSATGGYGYTF. The CDR3 nucleotides read TGTGCCTGGAGCGCAACGGGGGGGTATGGCTACACCTTC.

The chain links TRBV6-5 to TRBJ1-2; possible D gene TRBD1, 5 bases. Germline-derived CDR1 and CDR2 are MNHEY and SVGAGI. This CDR3 is built from 16 residues. Trimming stripped 0 bases from V and 8 bases from J, with 19 bases between. The CDR3 spells CASSYSGGRLYGGYTF. DNA of the CDR3: TGTGCCAGCAGTTACTCGGGGGGGAGGCTCTACGGCGGCTACACCTTC.

The chain has TRBV27 and TRBJ1-4; D gene uncertain. Germline V lookup: CDR1 MNHEY, CDR2 SMNVEV (reference sequence). V gave up 8 bases and J gave up 0 bases, with 13 bases separating them. The CDR3 extends over 15 amino acids. This CDR3 reads CASGSYRATNEKLFF. The DNA for the CDR3 is TGTGCCAGCGGGTCTTACAGAGCAACTAATGAAAAACTGTTTTTT.

This chain connects TRBV4-2 to TRBJ1-2, with D tentatively TRBD1 (5 bases). Trimming took off 0 bases at V and 2 bases at J, with 7 bases between the two ends. The CDR3 runs 14 residues. Germline CDR1 and CDR2: LGHNA and YNFKEQ. In nucleotides, the CDR3 is TGTGCCAGCAGCCAAGACACAGGAAACTATGGCTACACCTTC. Protein product: CASSQDTGNYGYTF.

Worth noting for this clone: Other DNA sequences from this sample encode an identical CDR3 as well. The chain has TRBV28 and TRBJ2-1, with TRBD2 as a possible D gene (5 bases). The V end was cut by 3 bases, the J end by 5 bases, with 11 bases between. Germline V CDR1 and CDR2: MDHEN, SYDVKM. This CDR3 is built from 14 residues. In DNA, the CDR3 is TGTGCCAGCAGTTTGGCGGGCGGAGACAATGAGCAGTTCTTC. Translated: CASSLAGGDNEQFF. Looking up the rest from reference TRBV28 and TRBJ2-1 gives the full variable domain: DVKVTQSSRYLVKRTGEKVFLECVQDMDHENMFWYRQDPGLGLRLIYFSYDVKMKEKGDIPEGYSVSREKKERFSLILESASTNQTSMYLCASSLAGGDNEQFFGPGTRLTVL.

The chain combines TRBV7-2 with TRBJ2-1; the D gene is possibly TRBD1 (6 bases). V gave up 1 base and J gave up 8 bases, with 27 bases separating them. The CDR3 has 19 residues. Germline-derived CDR1 and CDR2 are SGHTA and FQGNSA. The CDR3: CASSLVNTRHRAPGDEQFF. In DNA form, the CDR3 reads TGTGCCAGCAGCTTAGTAAATACCCGCCACCGGGCCCCAGGGGATGAGCAGTTCTTC.

The rearrangement joins TRBV25-1 to TRBJ2-5, with 7 positions matching TRBD2. CDR3 length: 17 amino acids. The V gene's germline CDR1 is MGHDK and CDR2 SYGVNS. Unmatched junction bases numbered 21, after V lost 10 bases and J lost 4 bases. The CDR3 nucleotides are TGTGCCACACGGAAGGCTAGCGGCCCGACGGAAGGAGAGACCCAGTACTTC. The encoded protein is CATRKASGPTEGETQYF.

V usage is TRBV19 and J usage is TRBJ2-1, with TRBD2 matching 7 bases. V was pared by 9 bases and J by 7 bases, with 12 bases of the junction left unmatched. This CDR3 comprises 14 residues. CDR1 and CDR2 (germline): LNHDA, SQIVND (reference sequence). The CDR3 bases are TGTGCCAGCCGTCGTGGGAGGGGCGCAAATGAGCAGTTCTTC. It specifies CASRRGRGANEQFF.

The chain uses TRBV5-1 and TRBJ1-4, with TRBD1 matching over 7 bases. Germline V gives CDR1 SGHRS, CDR2 YFSETQ. The length of the CDR3 is 16 residues. With V trimmed by 0 bases and J by 3 bases, 5 bases remained unmatched. CDR3 in amino acids: CASSLGWTGSNEKLFF. CDR3 coding DNA: TGCGCCAGCAGCTTGGGTTGGACAGGATCTAATGAAAAACTGTTTTTT.

This chain uses TRBV6-5 with TRBJ1-6, with 9 bases fitting TRBD1. After removal of 10 bases from V and 10 bases from J, the junction contained 14 bases not matched to a gene. The CDR3 loop spans 15 amino acids. CDR1 is MNHEY and CDR2 is SVGAGI in the germline V gene. The CDR3 DNA reads TGTGCCACCCAAAGCTCGGACAGGGGAGGCTCACCCCTCCACTTT. It yields the protein CATQSSDRGGSPLHF.

About this clone: Other DNA sequences of this sample code for an identical CDR3. The chain uses TRBV12-3 or TRBV12-4 and TRBJ2-2; 8 bases match TRBD2. Trimming removed 6 bases from V and 6 bases from J; junction bases left unmatched: 3. This CDR3 region has 13 residues. CDR3 DNA: TGTGCCAGCAGCTTTAGCGGGGCCGGGGAGCTGTTTTTT. Its protein is CASSFSGAGELFF.

This rearrangement joins TRBV18 to TRBJ2-5; D is possibly TRBD2 (5 bases). The germline V and J ends were trimmed by 4 bases and 4 bases, with 19 bases remaining between them. The CDR3 sequence is 16 residues long. The germline CDR1 and CDR2 sequences are KGHSH and LQKENI. This CDR3 reads CASSLNREGPLETQYF. The CDR3 coding sequence is TGTGCCAGCTCACTAAACCGCGAGGGCCCCCTAGAGACCCAGTACTTC.

The chain joins TRBV11-2 to TRBJ1-4, with 11 bases that match TRBD1. V trimming: 5 bases; J trimming: 5 bases; junction bases outside the gene matches: 4. This CDR3 contains 15 residues. Germline V gene sequence: CDR1 SGHAT, CDR2 FQNNGV. CDR3 residues: CASSTWTGGNEKLFF. DNA for the CDR3: TGTGCCAGCAGCACCTGGACAGGGGGCAATGAAAAACTGTTTTTT.

The J gene is TRBJ2-1, the V gene TRBV4-3, with 9 bases aligning to TRBD1. V shed 3 bases, J shed 2 bases, and the junction held 5 bases outside the gene matches. The CDR3 contains 16 residues. Germline CDR1 reads LGHNA; CDR2 reads YSLEER. CDR3 amino acids: CASSQYTGGTYNEQFF. The CDR3 DNA reads as TGCGCCAGCAGCCAGTACACAGGGGGCACCTACAATGAGCAGTTCTTC.

The chain is built from TRBV6-5 and TRBJ1-4, with 8 bases matching TRBD1. Germline CDR1 reads MNHEY; CDR2 reads SVGAGI. The CDR3 runs to 14 residues. V dropped 6 bases and J dropped 7; count of bases not matched to a gene: 7. Here the CDR3 reads CASRDRVTGEKLFF. In DNA, the CDR3 is TGTGCCAGCAGGGACAGGGTAACGGGTGAAAAACTGTTTTTT.

The chain carries TRBV28 and TRBJ1-2, with TRBD1 matching over 7 bases. The CDR3 spans 16 residues. V was clipped by 9 bases and J by 1 base; unmatched bases: 14. Looked up from germline, CDR1 is MDHEN and CDR2 is SYDVKM. CDR3 DNA sequence: TGTGCCAGTTCCCCGCCGCGGACAGGCATTAACTATGGCTACACCTTC. The encoded protein is CASSPPRTGINYGYTF.

This CDR3 reads CASSTGQTNEKLFF. CDR3 coding DNA: TGTGCCAGCAGCACCGGACAGACTAATGAAAAACTGTTTTTT. The rearrangement joins TRBV5-6 to TRBJ1-4; a possible D gene is TRBD1 (6 bases). The germline V gene has CDR1 SGHDT and CDR2 YYEEEE. Trimming stripped 4 bases from V and 2 bases from J, with 9 bases between. CDR3 size: 14 residues.

The chain joins TRBV18 to TRBJ2-6, with D possibly matching TRBD1 (6 bases). Germline V gene sequence: CDR1 KGHSH, CDR2 LQKENI. This CDR3 has 18 amino acids. Trimming stripped 3 bases from V and 2 bases from J, with 17 bases between. The CDR3 DNA is TGTGCCAGCTCACCGACAGGTCCCATAACCCCTGGGGCCAACGTCCTGACTTTC. Encoded protein: CASSPTGPITPGANVLTF.

The chain employs TRBV19 and TRBJ2-7, with D tentatively TRBD2 (6 bases). With 2 bases removed from V and 2 bases from J, the gap between germline ends came to 13 bases. Germline V CDR1 and CDR2: LNHDA, SQIVND (reference sequence). The length of the CDR3 is 15 residues. This CDR3 reads CASSIWASEAYEQYF. In DNA form, the CDR3 reads TGTGCCAGTAGTATATGGGCTAGCGAGGCCTACGAGCAGTACTTC.

The CDR3 sequence: CASSFRQWQNEKLFF. The CDR3 nucleotides read TGTGCCAGCAGCTTCCGACAGTGGCAAAATGAAAAACTGTTTTTT. The chain links TRBV11-2 to TRBJ1-4; D is possibly TRBD1 (5 bases). The CDR3 covers 15 residues. The V end was cut by 3 bases, the J end by 5 bases, with 13 bases between. The germline CDR1 and CDR2 sequences are SGHAT and FQNNGV.

This chain joins TRBV6-5 and TRBJ1-3; perhaps TRBD1 as D (6 bases). The CDR3 extends over 14 amino acids. Trimming left V 6 bases short and J 1 base short, with 10 bases between. In germline, CDR1 is MNHEY, CDR2 SVGAGI. Here the CDR3 reads CASRQGFSGNTIYF. The CDR3 nucleotides are TGTGCCAGCAGGCAGGGGTTTTCTGGAAACACCATATATTTT.